This is a list of T cell receptor beta chains from one sample in a study of read filtering for tumor transcriptome and immune sequencing. MiXCR, run by TCRdb on the reads, gives a single entry per CDR3 protein. The sample has 130,000 or so distinct CDR3 sequences, around 14% seen once. The sequencing sample was made of a population of CD138-negative cells sorted from bone marrow. All receptors derive from a donor at least 40 years old with multiple myeloma. Both conserved end residues are part of each CDR3. A D gene is named only where the DNA matches it firmly. Expanded clones are given a class, and other clones once, few, many or no size at all.

TRBJ2-7,few,TRBV29-1,-,TGCAGCGTCGGGCGGGACCTATCCTACGAGCAGTACTTC,CSVGRDLSYEQYF
TRBJ2-5,many,TRBV20-1,-,TGCAGTGCCCCGAGTAGCGGCCAAGAGACCCAGTACTTC,CSAPSSGQETQYF
TRBJ2-2,many,TRBV29-1,-,TGCAGCGTTGAAGTCCAACCGAACACCGGGGAGCTGTTTTTT,CSVEVQPNTGELFF
TRBJ1-1,-,TRBV7-3,TRBD1,TGTGCCAGCAGCCCCAGCAGGGGGCAGAACACTGAAGCTTTCTTT,CASSPSRGQNTEAFF
TRBJ1-2,many,TRBV27,-,TGTGCCAGCAGTTCCCTACGTGGGGACGGCTACACCTTC,CASSSLRGDGYTF
TRBJ2-2,many,TRBV11-3,TRBD2,TGTGCCAGCAGCTTAGATCTTAGCGGGAGGAACACCGGGGAGCTGTTTTTT,CASSLDLSGRNTGELFF
TRBJ1-1,-,TRBV20-1,-,TGCAGTGCTAGGCCTCCACAGGGCTCCGCTGGAGCTTTCTTT,CSARPPQGSAGAFF
TRBJ1-4,many,TRBV7-9,TRBD1,TGTGCCAGCAGCCCTACAGGGGGCAGGGGTGAAAAACTGTTTTTT,CASSPTGGRGEKLFF
TRBJ2-2,many,TRBV4-2,-,TGTGCCAGCAGCCAAGGAGGCCCCACCGGGGAGCTGTTTTTT,CASSQGGPTGELFF
TRBJ2-1,few,TRBV7-9,-,TGTGCCAGCAGCTTAGAACGTCTAGTGAGGTACAATGAGCAGTTCTTC,CASSLERLVRYNEQFF
TRBJ1-1,many,TRBV24-1,-,TGTGCCACCAGTGATTTGTCCGGGACTTTCTTT,CATSDLSGTFF
TRBJ2-1,many,TRBV6-2/TRBV6-3,-,TGTGCCAGTACGACAGCCTACCACTACAATGAGCAGTTCTTC,CASTTAYHYNEQFF
TRBJ1-1,many,TRBV30,-,TGTGCGGCAGATTTTTCGGTAAACACTGAAGCTTTCTTT,CAADFSVNTEAFF
TRBJ1-2,-,TRBV30,-,TGTGCTTGGGGACGGCCGATCAGCTACACCTTC,CAWGRPISYTF
TRBJ1-1,many,TRBV11-2,-,TGTGCCAGCAGAGGGGGGGGGGTGAACACTGAAGCTTTCTTT,CASRGGGVNTEAFF
TRBJ2-1,many,TRBV7-9,-,TGTGCCAGCAGCTTAGTGGGGCGGGGTCTTGAGCAGTTCTTC,CASSLVGRGLEQFF
TRBJ1-4,many,TRBV30,-,TGTGCCTGGAGTCGGAGAGGCTCCGGTGAAAAACTGTTTTTT,CAWSRRGSGEKLFF
TRBJ2-1,many,TRBV20-1,TRBD2,TGCAGTGCTAGGGACCCGGGACTAGCGGGAGCCCCCTACAATGAGCAGTTCTTC,CSARDPGLAGAPYNEQFF
TRBJ2-1,many,TRBV7-3,-,TGTGCCAGCAGCTTAGCGGGCGCACGCGAGCAGTTCTTC,CASSLAGAREQFF
TRBJ2-7,once,TRBV10-3,-,TGTGCCATCAGAGGCGGCAGGGCCTACGAGCAGTACTTC,CAIRGGRAYEQYF
TRBJ2-7,few,TRBV19,TRBD1,TGTGCCAGCTACGACAGGGTCTCCTACGAGCAGTACTTC,CASYDRVSYEQYF
TRBJ2-7,-,TRBV6-2/TRBV6-3,-,TGTGCCAGCACTTCCCTGCACGGGACATCAGCCTACGAGCAGTACTTC,CASTSLHGTSAYEQYF
TRBJ2-1,many,TRBV6-5,-,TGTGCCAGCAGTCCGAGTAGCGGTTTCTACAATGAGCAGTTTTTC,CASSPSSGFYNEQFF
TRBJ2-5,few,TRBV7-9,-,TGTGCCAGCAGCAAGCTTTTGGTACAGCCGACCCAAGAGACCCAGTACTTC,CASSKLLVQPTQETQYF
TRBJ1-1,many,TRBV7-9,-,TGTGCCAGCAGCTTAACGTTGGAGACTGAAGCTTTCTTT,CASSLTLETEAFF
TRBJ1-5,many,TRBV6-6,TRBD1,TGTGCCAGCAGTGACAGGGTCAACAATCAGCCCCAGCATTTT,CASSDRVNNQPQHF
TRBJ2-2,-,TRBV7-2,-,TGTGCCAGCAGCCGGACCGGCGGGGAGCTGTTTTTT,CASSRTGGELFF
TRBJ1-5,-,TRBV19,-,TGTGCCAGTAGTATAGACAGCCCGTTCCAGCATTTT,CASSIDSPFQHF
TRBJ2-3,-,TRBV13,TRBD2,TGTGCCAGCAGCAATAGCGGGTGGTTGACAGATACGCAGTATTTT,CASSNSGWLTDTQYF
TRBJ2-1,many,TRBV7-2,-,TGTGCCAGCAGCTTAGGTCCTGGCCCCTACAATGAGCAGTTCTTC,CASSLGPGPYNEQFF
TRBJ2-7,-,TRBV12-3/TRBV12-4,-,TGTGCCAGCAGTCAAGGACGGGGTCCCCCAGCCTGCGAGCAGTACTTC,CASSQGRGPPACEQYF
TRBJ2-1,-,TRBV5-1,TRBD2,TGCGCCAGCAGCCCCCTCCGGACTAGCGGGAGTACAGATGAGCAGTTCTTC,CASSPLRTSGSTDEQFF
TRBJ1-1,many,TRBV29-1,-,TGCAGCGTTCGATCAGCTATGAACACTGAAGCTTTCTTT,CSVRSAMNTEAFF
TRBJ2-5,many,TRBV29-1,TRBD1,TGCAGCGCCCAAGGGACAGGAGAGACCCAGTACTTC,CSAQGTGETQYF
TRBJ2-3,-,TRBV20-1,TRBD2,TGCAGTGCTAGAGATCGGCCTAGCGGGAGGAGCACAGATACGCAGTATTTT,CSARDRPSGRSTDTQYF
TRBJ1-4,many,TRBV2,-,TGTGCCAGCAGTGATCCCGCCACAGGGTCTCGTGAAAAACTGTTTTTT,CASSDPATGSREKLFF
TRBJ2-3,many,TRBV11-2,TRBD2,TGTGCCAGCAGCCCTGAGCCGGGAGGGCCTTCTAGCACAGATACGCAGTATTTT,CASSPEPGGPSSTDTQYF
TRBJ2-1,-,TRBV6-5,-,TGTGCCAGCACAGACAGCTCCTGCAATGAGCAGTTCTTC,CASTDSSCNEQFF
TRBJ2-4,many,TRBV19,-,TGTGCCAGTACCGTGGACGGAGCCAAAAACATTCAGTACTTC,CASTVDGAKNIQYF
TRBJ2-1,many,TRBV2,TRBD2,TGTGCCAGCAGTGAAGCGCCTGCGGCCGGGACTAACTACAATGAGCAGTTCTTC,CASSEAPAAGTNYNEQFF
TRBJ2-1,many,TRBV20-1,TRBD2,TGCAGTGCTAGAGATACCGGGACTAGCGTTAACTACAATGAGCAGTTCTTC,CSARDTGTSVNYNEQFF
TRBJ1-1,many,TRBV6-6,-,TGTGCCAGCAGTTACTCTCACGACACTGAAGCTTTCTTT,CASSYSHDTEAFF